The 24 T cell receptor beta chains below come from one sample, sequenced in a study of blood T cell repertoires in COVID-19. Profiling relied on immunoSEQ multiplex PCR, and the TCRdb table lists in-frame clones only, not all of them. This table has a few hundred thousand clones, around 87% appearing once. Source material: peripheral blood. These receptors came from a woman aged 45 to 65 who had recovered from COVID-19.

This clone appeared once. The chain combines TRBV24-1 with TRBJ1-1, with 7 bases lining up with TRBD1. The J segment lost 7 bases and the V segment lost 2 bases, leaving 9 bases of the junction unmatched. CDR1 and CDR2 (germline): KGHDR, SFDVKD. The CDR3 length is 15 residues. The CDR3 reads CATSDSRQGDNEAFF. In DNA, the CDR3 is TGTGCCACCAGTGATTCGCGACAGGGAGACAATGAAGCTTTCTTT.

The rearrangement links TRBV19 to TRBJ2-3; a weak D match, TRBD2 (6 bases). Germline-derived CDR1 and CDR2 are LNHDA and SQIVND (reference sequence). This CDR3 contains 15 residues. Between the trimmed V and J ends, which lost 3 bases and 6 bases, there was a span of 16 bases. CDR3: CASSITSPTEDTQYF. For the CDR3, the DNA is TGTGCCAGTAGTATTACTAGCCCAACCGAGGATACGCAGTATTTT.

The chain employs TRBV11-1 and TRBJ1-6; TRBD1 is a possible D gene (5 bases). The ends were cut back, 5 bases at V and 7 bases at J, with 9 bases in the middle. CDR1 and CDR2 from the germline V gene are SGHAT and FQDESV (reference sequence). This CDR3 has 13 amino acids. For the CDR3, the DNA is TGTGCCAGCAGCCAAGACAGAAATTCACCCCTCCACTTT. It is translated as CASSQDRNSPLHF.

The V gene is TRBV13, the J gene TRBJ2-7, with TRBD1 matching 8 bases. The trim removed 4 bases at V and 3 bases at J, leaving 5 bases unmatched. The CDR3 is made up of 14 amino acids. The V gene's germline CDR1 is PRHDT and CDR2 FYEKMQ (reference sequence). In nucleotides, the CDR3 is TGTGCCAGCAGCTCCAGACAGGGGCACTACGAGCAGTACTTC. This gives the protein CASSSRQGHYEQYF.

The genes are TRBV7-2 and TRBJ1-6; weak D call: TRBD1 (5 bases). The V gene lost 5 bases and the J gene lost 7 bases, with 6 bases spanning the gap. The CDR3 sequence is 12 residues long. CDR1 is SGHTA and CDR2 is FQGNSA in the germline V gene. CDR3 nucleotide sequence: TGTGCCAGCAGCCGGACAAATTCACCCCTCCACTTT. Its translation is CASSRTNSPLHF.

J is TRBJ2-1 and V is TRBV2; D is unclear. With 4 bases removed from V and 9 bases from J, the gap between germline ends came to 10 bases. The CDR3 has 12 residues. Germline CDR1 is SNHLY and CDR2 is FYNNEI. The CDR3 bases are TGTGCCAGCAGTGTCAGGAACAGTGAGCAGTTCTTC. Its translation: CASSVRNSEQFF. The full variable domain, rest sourced from reference TRBV2 and TRBJ2-1, is EPEVTQTPSHQVTQMGQEVILRCVPISNHLYFYWYRQILGQKVEFLVSFYNNEISEKSEIFDDQFSVERPDGSNFTLKIRSTKLEDSAMYFCASSVRNSEQFFGPGTRLTVL.

This rearrangement joins TRBV19 to TRBJ1-5, with a possible D match to TRBD1 (6 bases). CDR1 is LNHDA, CDR2 SQIVND, per germline (reference sequence). This CDR3 has 15 amino acids. Deletions cut 3 bases from V and 2 bases from J, with 11 bases between. The CDR3 region has the DNA TGTGCCAGTAGTATTAGGACAGCGGGCAATCAGCCCCAGCATTTT. Amino acid sequence: CASSIRTAGNQPQHF.

For the CDR3, the DNA is TGTGCCAGCTCACGAGCCCACAGGTCCAATGGCTACACCTTC. Encoded protein: CASSRAHRSNGYTF. This chain uses TRBV18 with TRBJ1-2; possible D gene TRBD1, 5 bases. V lost 4 bases to trimming and J lost 6 bases, with 15 bases between them. The length of the CDR3 is 14 residues. Germline V gene data show CDR1 as KGHSH and CDR2 as LQKENI.

In DNA form, the CDR3 reads TGTGCCAGCGTGGGGCGGGAGGTCTACAATGAGCAGTTCTTC. Translating it yields CASVGREVYNEQFF. The chain employs TRBV6-5 and TRBJ2-1; 8 bases align to TRBD2. Germline V gene data show CDR1 as MNHEY and CDR2 as SVGAGI. The CDR3 has 14 amino acids. The trim removed 8 bases at V and 3 bases at J, leaving 6 bases unmatched.

The chain uses TRBV13 and TRBJ1-2; the D is unclear. The CDR3 runs 17 residues. CDR1 is PRHDT, CDR2 FYEKMQ, per germline (reference sequence). V lost 6 bases and J 0 bases, leaving 20 bases between the germline ends. The DNA of the CDR3 is TGTGCCAGCAGATCAATAGGGAGAGGCCCTACTAACTATGGCTACACCTTC. Translation: CASRSIGRGPTNYGYTF.

The rearrangement links TRBV18 to TRBJ2-1; maybe TRBD1 (5 bases). The CDR3 is 12 residues long. The germline gives CDR1 KGHSH, CDR2 LQKENI. Trimming stripped 5 bases from V and 9 bases from J, with 11 bases between. The CDR3 coding sequence is TGTGCCAGCTCATCCCCCCAGGGTGAGCAGTTCTTC. It is translated as CASSSPQGEQFF.

This clone is a singleton in its sample. This chain links TRBV2 with TRBJ2-1; 9 bases align to TRBD2. Germline V gene sequence: CDR1 SNHLY, CDR2 FYNNEI. J was trimmed by 1 base and V by 9 bases; bases with no gene match: 7. The CDR3 runs 15 residues. Written as DNA, the CDR3 is TGTGCCAGTCGAGCGGCGGGGGGGTCCTACAATGAGCAGTTCTTC. This sequence encodes CASRAAGGSYNEQFF.

This rearrangement joins TRBV28 to TRBJ2-7; TRBD1 is a possible D gene (6 bases). With 6 bases removed from V and 0 bases from J, the gap between germline ends came to 15 bases. The length of the CDR3 is 15 residues. Per germline, CDR1 MDHEN and CDR2 SYDVKM. The CDR3 coding sequence is TGTGCCAGCAGCCGAACGGGACACCCCTCCTACGAGCAGTACTTC. It yields the protein CASSRTGHPSYEQYF.

The chain employs TRBV30 and TRBJ1-2; D might be TRBD1 (5 bases). Trimming shortened V by 2 bases and J by 9 bases, and 10 bases separated the two germline ends. The CDR3 loop spans 11 amino acids. Germline-derived CDR1 and CDR2 are GTSNPN and SVGIG (reference sequence). CDR3 nucleotide sequence: TGTGCCTGGAGTCCTGACAGTAGCTACACCTTC. Translating gives CAWSPDSSYTF.

The V call is TRBV7-2, the J call TRBJ2-1; 10 bases are a match to TRBD1. After removal of 2 bases from V and 15 bases from J, the junction contained 13 bases not matched to a gene. The length of the CDR3 is 15 residues. Germline lookup yields CDR1 SGHTA and CDR2 FQGNSA. CDR3 bases: TGTGCCAGCAGCTTAACCGGGACAGGGGAGGGTTTGTTGTTCTTC. Protein sequence: CASSLTGTGEGLLFF.

V is TRBV28 and J is TRBJ2-7; the D gene is possibly TRBD2 (7 bases). Germline V CDR1 and CDR2: MDHEN, SYDVKM. Between the trimmed V and J ends, which lost 5 bases and 5 bases, there was a span of 13 bases. CDR3 length equals 13 residues. The CDR3 coding sequence is TGTGCCAGCAGTCACGCGGGGGCCCACGAGCAGTACTTC. It encodes CASSHAGAHEQYF.

Comment on this clone: The identical CDR3 is also encoded by other nucleotide sequences in the sample. J is TRBJ2-1 and V is TRBV9; no firm D call. The V end was cut by 0 bases, the J end by 0 bases, with 10 bases between. The CDR3 sequence is 16 residues long. CDR1 and CDR2 from the germline V gene are SGDLS and YYNGEE. The CDR3 DNA reads as TGTGCCAGCAGCGTAGGTGGCCGAAGCTCCTACAATGAGCAGTTCTTC. Translated: CASSVGGRSSYNEQFF.

The chain joins TRBV19 to TRBJ1-5; D is possibly TRBD1 (6 bases). This CDR3 is built from 15 residues. V was cut by 10 bases and J by 2 bases, with 18 bases left in between. The germline CDR1 and CDR2 sequences are LNHDA and SQIVND (reference sequence). The chain's CDR3 is CATSPRGGGNQPQHF. DNA of the CDR3: TGTGCCACCTCCCCGAGGGGGGGAGGCAATCAGCCCCAGCATTTT.

The chain combines TRBV30 with TRBJ2-7, with 7 bases fitting TRBD2. Trimming cost V 2 bases and J 3 bases; bases outside gene matches: 4. Germline V gives CDR1 GTSNPN, CDR2 SVGIG (reference sequence). This CDR3 is built from 13 residues. The CDR3, as DNA: TGTGCCTGGAGTAGCGGGGTGGGCTACGAGCAGTACTTC. Its protein product is CAWSSGVGYEQYF.

The CDR3 nucleotides are TGTGCCAGCAGCAAAGATTGGGCACACAATCAGCCCCAGCATTTT. It encodes CASSKDWAHNQPQHF. J is TRBJ1-5 and V is TRBV21-1; TRBD1, the D gene given by the table, was not confirmed from the DNA. TRBV21-1 is a recognized pseudogene. The CDR3 runs 15 residues.

The J gene is TRBJ1-1, the V gene TRBV27; the D is unclear. The V gene's germline CDR1 is MNHEY and CDR2 SMNVEV (reference sequence). V lost 3 bases, J lost 1 base, and 6 bases lay in between. The length of the CDR3 is 13 residues. CDR3 region: CASSFRWNTEAFF. As DNA, the CDR3 is TGTGCCAGCAGTTTTCGGTGGAACACTGAAGCTTTCTTT.

This rearrangement joins TRBV13 to TRBJ2-2; 11 bases line up with TRBD1. The junction had 3 bases not matched to a gene; V was cut back by 0 bases and J by 6 bases. The CDR3 is 16 amino acids. Germline V lookup: CDR1 PRHDT, CDR2 FYEKMQ (reference sequence). The CDR3 protein is CASSLGGTGGPGELFF. CDR3 nucleotides: TGTGCCAGCAGCTTAGGCGGGACAGGGGGACCCGGGGAGCTGTTTTTT.

This sequence joins TRBV6-1 and TRBJ2-3; no clear D gene. The CDR3 is 13 residues long. The germline V gene encodes CDR1 MNHNS and CDR2 SASEGT. With 2 bases removed from V and 3 bases from J, the gap between germline ends came to 6 bases. The chain's CDR3 is CASSESLTDTQYF. The DNA for the CDR3 is TGTGCCAGCAGTGAATCCCTTACAGATACGCAGTATTTT.

This clone has a single count. V and J are TRBV7-9 and TRBJ2-4, with 11 bases fitting TRBD1. Germline CDR1 SEHNR, CDR2 FQNEAQ (reference sequence). The CDR3 length is 14 residues. V dropped 5 bases and J dropped 8; count of bases not matched to a gene: 5. The DNA of the CDR3 is TGTGCCAGCAGCCCACAGGGACAGGGGGACATTCAGTACTTC. It specifies CASSPQGQGDIQYF.